This T cell receptor beta chain was documented in a study of blood T cell repertoires in COVID-19. Only in-frame clones appear in the TCRdb table, and some are missing; sequencing was by immunoSEQ multiplex PCR. The profile shows roughly 70,000 clones, over 70% of them singletons. The V segment lost 6 bases and the J segment 9 bases; nucleotides outside the gene matches: 8. This CDR3 has 13 amino acids. The clonotype was recovered from a man between 65 and 79 years old who had recovered from COVID-19. The sequencing sample was made of peripheral blood. The V and J genes are TRBV12-3 or TRBV12-4 and TRBJ2-1, with TRBD1 identical over 7 bases. The CDR3 nucleotides are TGTGCCAGCAGGCGACAGGGTTCGGGTGAGCAGTTCTTC. Protein: CASRRQGSGEQFF.